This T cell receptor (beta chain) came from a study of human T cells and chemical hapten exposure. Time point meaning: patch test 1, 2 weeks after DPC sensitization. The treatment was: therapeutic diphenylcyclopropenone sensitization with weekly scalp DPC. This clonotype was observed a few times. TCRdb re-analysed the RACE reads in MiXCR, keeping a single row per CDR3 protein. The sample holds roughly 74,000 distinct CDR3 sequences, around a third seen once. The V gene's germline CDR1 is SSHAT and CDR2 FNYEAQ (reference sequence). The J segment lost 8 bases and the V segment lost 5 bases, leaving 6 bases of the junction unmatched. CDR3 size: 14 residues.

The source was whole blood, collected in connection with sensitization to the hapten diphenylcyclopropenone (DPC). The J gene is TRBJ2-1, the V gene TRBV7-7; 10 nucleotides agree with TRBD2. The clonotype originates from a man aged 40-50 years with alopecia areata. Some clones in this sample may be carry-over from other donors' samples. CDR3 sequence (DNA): TGTGCCAGCAGCGCTAGCGGGAGAAGCGATGAGCAGTTCTTC. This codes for CASSASGRSDEQFF.